A single sample is the source of the 16 T cell receptor beta chains below, sequenced in a study of blood T cell repertoires in COVID-19. Sequencing was performed with immunoSEQ multiplex PCR; in TCRdb, only in-frame clones are kept and a portion is missing. The sample lists 300,000 to 400,000 clones; roughly 90% were seen once. What was sequenced was peripheral blood. All receptors come from a woman aged 25 to 39 with COVID-19, enrolled during active disease.

This sequence joins TRBV24-1 and TRBJ2-1; TRBD2 matches 8 bases. V was clipped by 2 bases and J by 7 bases; unmatched bases: 9. Germline-derived CDR1 and CDR2 are KGHDR and SFDVKD. The CDR3 covers 16 residues. CDR3 coding DNA: TGTGCCACCAGTGATTCCGGACTAGCCCGCCAGAATGAGCAGTTCTTC. Translating it yields CATSDSGLARQNEQFF.

The table lists this clone with a few counts. The rearrangement links TRBV30 to TRBJ2-3, with D possibly TRBD2 on 6 matching bases. The CDR3 runs to 14 residues. Germline V CDR1 and CDR2: GTSNPN, SVGIG (reference sequence). Between the trimmed V and J ends, which lost 5 bases and 1 base, there was a span of 13 bases. Here the CDR3 DNA reads TGTGCCTGGGAGTACCAGCGGGGCACAGATACGCAGTATTTT. Its translation is CAWEYQRGTDTQYF.

The chain employs TRBV2 and TRBJ2-5, with 9 bases that match TRBD1. Germline V gene sequence: CDR1 SNHLY, CDR2 FYNNEI. The CDR3 consists of 17 residues. J gave up 2 bases and V 4 bases, and 11 bases lay outside the gene matches. In DNA, the CDR3 is TGTGCCAGCAGTGGGCGGACAGGGGAGGTTGTTCAAGAGACCCAGTACTTC. Amino acids: CASSGRTGEVVQETQYF. Based on the CDR3 plus reference TRBV2 and TRBJ2-5, the full variable domain is EPEVTQTPSHQVTQMGQEVILRCVPISNHLYFYWYRQILGQKVEFLVSFYNNEISEKSEIFDDQFSVERPDGSNFTLKIRSTKLEDSAMYFCASSGRTGEVVQETQYFGPGTRLLVL.

In its sample, this clone was seen once. The gene calls are TRBV5-4 and TRBJ1-2, with TRBD1 as a possible D gene (6 bases). Trimming took off 1 base at V and 6 bases at J, with 7 bases between the two ends. This CDR3 comprises 12 residues. CDR1 SGHNT and CDR2 YYREEE come from the germline V gene (reference sequence). Written as DNA, the CDR3 is TGTGCCAGCAGCTTGACAGGGAATGGCTACACCTTC. Amino acid sequence: CASSLTGNGYTF. The full variable domain, completed using reference TRBV5-4 and TRBJ1-2, is ETGVTQSPTHLIKTRGQQVTLRCSSQSGHNTVSWYQQALGQGPQFIFQYYREEENGRGNFPPRFSGLQFPNYSSELNVNALELDDSALYLCASSLTGNGYTFGSGTRLTVV.

The V gene is TRBV5-1, the J gene TRBJ2-1; no definite D call. Trimming took off 0 bases at V and 5 bases at J, with 6 bases between the two ends. CDR3 length: 13 residues. From germline, CDR1 is SGHRS and CDR2 YFSETQ. The CDR3, as DNA: TGCGCCAGCAGCTTGGACCTACACAATGAGCAGTTCTTC. It yields the protein CASSLDLHNEQFF.

The chain links TRBV7-9 to TRBJ2-7, with D maybe TRBD1 (6 bases). CDR1 is SEHNR, CDR2 FQNEAQ, per germline (reference sequence). The germline V and J ends were trimmed by 1 base and 5 bases, with 15 bases remaining between them. CDR3 length: 15 amino acids. The CDR3 region is CASSLVLTGLNEQYF. In DNA, the CDR3 is TGTGCCAGCAGCTTAGTCTTGACAGGTTTGAACGAGCAGTACTTC. Together with reference TRBV7-9 and TRBJ2-7, the CDR3 gives the full variable domain: DTGVSQNPRHKITKRGQNVTFRCDPISEHNRLYWYRQTLGQGPEFLTYFQNEAQLEKSRLLSDRFSAERPKGSFSTLEIQRTEQGDSAMYLCASSLVLTGLNEQYFGPGTRLTVT.

The V and J genes are TRBV14 and TRBJ1-2, with D possibly matching TRBD1 (6 bases). This CDR3 contains 13 residues. Germline V gives CDR1 SGHDN, CDR2 FVKESK. V was cut by 4 bases and J by 6 bases, with 12 bases left in between. The CDR3 region has the DNA TGTGCCAGCAGCCGACAGGCCCCGAATGGCTACACCTTC. Translating it yields CASSRQAPNGYTF.

The chain links TRBV3-1 (or the pseudogene TRBV3-2) to TRBJ1-1; D is possibly TRBD1 (5 bases). This CDR3 comprises 13 residues. Germline V gene sequence: CDR1 LGHDT, CDR2 YNNKEL (reference sequence). V was trimmed by 0 bases and J by 8 bases, leaving 10 bases between them. For the CDR3, the DNA is TGTGCCAGCAGCCAAGATCGGGGGAGGGAAGCTTTCTTT. It encodes CASSQDRGREAFF.

The chain joins TRBV27 to TRBJ1-1; D gene ambiguous. CDR3 size: 16 residues. Looked up from germline, CDR1 is MNHEY and CDR2 is SMNVEV (reference sequence). The V end was cut by 6 bases, the J end by 0 bases, with 17 bases between. CDR3 sequence (DNA): TGTGCCAGCAGCCTCTTGGGCAGCCTCATGAACACTGAAGCTTTCTTT. The encoded protein is CASSLLGSLMNTEAFF.

In its sample, this clone was seen a few times. V and J are TRBV19 and TRBJ1-5; a possible D gene is TRBD1 (6 bases). V lost 3 bases, J lost 1 base, and 10 bases lay in between. CDR1 and CDR2 (germline): LNHDA, SQIVND (reference sequence). This CDR3 comprises 15 residues. Here the CDR3 DNA reads TGTGCCAGTAGTATGCGGGGGCCAAGCAATCAGCCCCAGCATTTT. It translates to CASSMRGPSNQPQHF.

The chain uses TRBV18 and TRBJ2-7; 8 bases match TRBD2. Unmatched junction bases numbered 13, after V lost 0 bases and J lost 6 bases. The CDR3 is 17 amino acids. Germline V gene data show CDR1 as KGHSH and CDR2 as LQKENI. CDR3 DNA sequence: TGTGCCAGCTCACCACCTTTAGACGGGAGGGCCATCGGCGAGCAGTACTTC. Its translation: CASSPPLDGRAIGEQYF.

The gene calls are TRBV25-1 and TRBJ2-2, with D possibly being TRBD1 (6 bases). CDR3 length equals 16 residues. V was cut by 1 base and J by 7 bases, with 16 bases left in between. The germline V gene has CDR1 MGHDK and CDR2 SYGVNS. DNA of the CDR3: TGTGCCAGCAGTGAATGGGGTCAGGGGTTGATCGGGGAGCTGTTTTTT. Its protein product is CASSEWGQGLIGELFF.

The gene calls are TRBV18 and TRBJ2-3; D is perhaps TRBD2 (6 bases). Between the trimmed V and J ends, which lost 3 bases and 6 bases, there was a span of 16 bases. The germline V gene encodes CDR1 KGHSH and CDR2 LQKENI. The CDR3 sequence is 15 residues long. The CDR3 region has the DNA TGTGCCAGCTCACCCACGGAGGGCCGTAGGGATACGCAGTATTTT. Protein product: CASSPTEGRRDTQYF.

This rearrangement joins TRBV4-1 to TRBJ2-4, with D hard to call. Germline V gene data show CDR1 as MGHRA and CDR2 as YSYEKL. The CDR3 spans 13 residues. V lost 2 bases, J lost 6 bases, and 8 bases lay in between. The CDR3 sequence: CASSQSPGNIQYF. The CDR3 DNA follows: TGCGCCAGCAGCCAAAGTCCAGGAAACATTCAGTACTTC.

The V call is TRBV3-1 (or the pseudogene TRBV3-2), the J call TRBJ2-3; 9 bases agree with TRBD2. Trimming cost V 1 base and J 0 bases; bases outside gene matches: 2. This CDR3 is built from 16 residues. The germline CDR1 and CDR2 sequences are LGHDT and YNNKEL (reference sequence). The CDR3 nucleotides are TGTGCCAGCAGCCAAGTAACTAGCGGGAGCACAGATACGCAGTATTTT. Encoded protein: CASSQVTSGSTDTQYF.

The chain has TRBV6-4 and TRBJ2-3, with D tentatively TRBD2 (5 bases). Germline values: CDR1 MRHNA, CDR2 SNTAGT. There are 14 residues in the CDR3. V lost 6 bases to trimming and J lost 4 bases, with 14 bases between them. The CDR3 loop is CASSPSAGADTQYF. In DNA, the CDR3 is TGTGCCAGCAGCCCCTCTGCCGGGGCAGATACGCAGTATTTT.